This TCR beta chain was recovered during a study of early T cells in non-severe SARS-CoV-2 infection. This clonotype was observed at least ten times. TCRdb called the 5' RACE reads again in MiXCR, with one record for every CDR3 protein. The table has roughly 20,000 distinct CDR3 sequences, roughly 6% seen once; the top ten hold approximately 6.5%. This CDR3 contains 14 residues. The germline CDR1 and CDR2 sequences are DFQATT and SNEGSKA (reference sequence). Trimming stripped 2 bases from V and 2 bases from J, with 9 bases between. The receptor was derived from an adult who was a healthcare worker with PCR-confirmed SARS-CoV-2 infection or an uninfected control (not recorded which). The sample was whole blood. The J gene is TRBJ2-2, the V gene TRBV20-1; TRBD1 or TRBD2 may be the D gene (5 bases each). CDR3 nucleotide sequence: TGCAGTGCTAGAAGGGACGGAAACACCGGGGAGCTGTTTTTT. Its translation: CSARRDGNTGELFF.